These 7 T cell receptor beta chains were all obtained from the same sample, sequenced in a study of shared clonotypes between healthy human individuals. Assay used: immunoSEQ multiplex PCR; TCRdb lists only in-frame clones, some missing. The data hold more than 2 million clones, with approximately 94% observed a single time. Naive CD8 cells lacked CD45RO, underwent positive selection for CCR7 and left out terminally differentiated effector memory CD45RA+ cells. Sequenced: naive CD8+ T cells sorted from blood. The receptors shown here come from a man younger than 35 in good health.

The chain has TRBV11-2 and TRBJ2-5, with 9 bases fitting TRBD2. CDR1 and CDR2 (germline): SGHAT, FQNNGV. With 6 bases clipped from V and 0 bases from J, the junction kept 5 bases outside the gene matches. The CDR3 runs to 15 residues. The CDR3 loop is CASSFSGGDQETQYF. DNA of the CDR3: TGTGCCAGCAGTTTTAGCGGGGGAGACCAAGAGACCCAGTACTTC.

V usage is TRBV28 and J usage is TRBJ2-7; maybe TRBD1 (5 bases). The length of the CDR3 is 15 residues. Per the germline V gene, CDR1 is MDHEN and CDR2 is SYDVKM. The V gene lost 4 bases and the J gene lost 5 bases, with 18 bases spanning the gap. CDR3 sequence: CASSSYRGRAHEQYF. In nucleotides, the CDR3 is TGTGCCAGCAGTTCGTATAGGGGCAGGGCCCACGAGCAGTACTTC.

The rearrangement uses TRBV7-9 and TRBJ2-7; D tentatively reads TRBD1 or TRBD2 (6 bases each). V dropped 1 base and J dropped 5 bases, with 12 bases sitting between them. The germline V gene has CDR1 SEHNR and CDR2 FQNEAQ (reference sequence). The CDR3 runs 14 residues. Here the CDR3 reads CASSLEGGRDEQYF. In nucleotides, the CDR3 is TGTGCCAGCAGCTTAGAGGGGGGTCGAGACGAGCAGTACTTC.

The chain has TRBV6-6 and TRBJ1-4; D may be TRBD1 (5 bases). The CDR3 totals 15 residues. The V gene lost 6 bases and the J gene lost 5 bases, with 16 bases spanning the gap. Germline V gene sequence: CDR1 MNHNY, CDR2 SVGAGI (reference sequence). The CDR3 region is CASRLPRETNEKLFF. DNA of the CDR3: TGTGCCAGCAGACTCCCCAGGGAAACCAATGAAAAACTGTTTTTT.

This clone came up once. The rearrangement links TRBV6-1 to TRBJ1-2, with a tentative D call TRBD1 (6 bases). Trimming pared 2 bases from V and 6 bases from J, leaving 13 bases between. The CDR3 has 14 amino acids. Germline V gene sequence: CDR1 MNHNS, CDR2 SASEGT. The CDR3 loop reads CASSESGRGDGYTF. For the CDR3, the DNA is TGTGCCAGCAGTGAATCCGGCAGGGGTGATGGCTACACCTTC.

With respect to this clone: Other DNA sequences from this sample encode an identical CDR3 as well. The gene calls are TRBV27 and TRBJ2-7, with D possibly TRBD1 on 6 matching bases. Germline CDR1 and CDR2: MNHEY and SMNVEV (reference sequence). This CDR3 has 13 amino acids. V was cut by 4 bases and J by 3 bases, with 10 bases left in between. CDR3 amino acids: CASSSGTSYEQYF. CDR3 nucleotides: TGTGCCAGCAGTTCCGGGACAAGCTACGAGCAGTACTTC.

The chain joins TRBV2 to TRBJ2-2; TRBD1 aligns across 7 bases. In germline, CDR1 is SNHLY, CDR2 FYNNEI. V gave up 3 bases and J gave up 4 bases; unmatched junction bases: 8. The CDR3 has 16 residues. The CDR3 sequence: CASSDATGSITGELFF. The CDR3 nucleotides are TGTGCCAGCAGTGATGCGACAGGGTCTATCACCGGGGAGCTGTTTTTT.